Below are 17 T cell receptor beta chains sequenced from a single sample in a study of blood T cells in healthy people across ages. Alongside a J-beta primer mix, a sample-barcoded 5' primer served in a second PCR lasting about 6 to 11 cycles. TCRdb re-called the 5' RACE reads through MiXCR, storing one row per CDR3 protein. This table has about 1.4 million distinct CDR3 sequences, 55% to 75% appearing once. Sequences were obtained from blood. The receptors here all came from a man between 18 and 29 years old in good health.

The chain combines TRBV20-1 with TRBJ2-3; D is tentatively TRBD1 or TRBD2 (5 bases each). Germline V gene lookup returns CDR1 DFQATT and CDR2 SNEGSKA (reference sequence). The CDR3 has 15 residues. V lost 0 bases to trimming and J lost 5 bases, with 15 bases between them. The CDR3 region has the DNA TGCAGTGCTAGAGATGCCCGGGACCCCGGAGATACGCAGTATTTT. Translating gives CSARDARDPGDTQYF.

Worth noting for this clonotype: No DNA is shown, since the ends of the CDR3 on it are uncertain; the CDR3 is the one TCRdb lists. The rearrangement joins TRBV7-8 to TRBJ2-7; the DNA was not compared with TRBD2, the D call given in the table. Including both end residues, the CDR3 is 19 amino acids long. Germline V gene data show CDR1 as SGHVS and CDR2 as FQNEAQ. This chain's CDR3 is CASSSSGLAGGSWHYEQYF.

The gene calls are TRBV20-1 and TRBJ2-5; TRBD2 matches 14 bases. Judging by the DNA end, TRBJ2-7 fits better; the J call may be wrong. The CDR3 has 13 amino acids. Germline values: CDR1 DFQATT, CDR2 SNEGSKA (reference sequence). The CDR3 nucleotides read TGCAGTGCCTGGACTAGCGGGAGGTCCGAGCAGTACTTC. Protein sequence: CSAWTSGRSEQYF.

The rearrangement links TRBV11-2 to TRBJ2-3; the match to TRBD2 covers 10 bases. The CDR3 runs 18 residues. Losses at the gene ends were 0 bases for V and 5 bases for J; bases not matched to a gene: 11. Germline assignment: CDR1 SGHAT and CDR2 FQNNGV. The CDR3 DNA reads TGTGCCAGCAGCTTAGAAATCTCGAGCGGGAGGGCCAAAGATACGCAGTATTTT. Translating it yields CASSLEISSGRAKDTQYF.

This clonotype has only a few counts. This chain connects TRBV10-3 to TRBJ2-5, with a weak D call TRBD2 (5 bases). V was shortened by 6 bases and J by 7 bases, with 18 bases between the two germline ends. The CDR3 loop spans 14 amino acids. Germline loops: CDR1 ENHRY, CDR2 SYGVKD. The CDR3 is CAIRDRLEVGTQYF. CDR3 bases: TGTGCCATCAGAGACCGACTGGAGGTCGGGACCCAGTACTTC.

Only a few counts were recorded for this clonotype. The chain carries TRBV12-3 or TRBV12-4 and TRBJ2-4, with D tentatively TRBD2 (5 bases). CDR3 size: 11 residues. Trimming stripped 0 bases from V and 13 bases from J, with 7 bases between. The CDR3 nucleotides are TGTGCCAGCAGTTTAGCCGGGAAACAGTACTTC. It is translated as CASSLAGKQYF.

Only a few counts were recorded for this clonotype. The chain recombines TRBV5-1 with TRBJ2-7; the D gene is possibly TRBD1 (6 bases). The CDR3 totals 14 residues. Germline assignment: CDR1 SGHRS and CDR2 YFSETQ. V shed 6 bases and J shed 2 bases, with 15 bases lying between them. Here the CDR3 reads CASTWSGDTYEQYF. The CDR3, as DNA: TGCGCCAGCACCTGGTCAGGGGATACCTACGAGCAGTACTTC.

The chain recombines TRBV6-2 or TRBV6-3 with TRBJ2-4; 9 positions agree with TRBD1. The ends lost 5 bases at V and 8 bases at J; junction bases unmatched: 10. The CDR3 has 15 amino acids. The germline V gene has CDR1 MNHEY and CDR2 SVGEGT. Written as DNA, the CDR3 is TGTGCCAGCAGTGCTTCGGCGGACAGGGGTGACATTCAGTACTTC. Amino acid sequence: CASSASADRGDIQYF.

A few counts support this clonotype. This chain joins TRBV7-8 and TRBJ2-7, with 7 nucleotides matching TRBD1. The germline V gene encodes CDR1 SGHVS and CDR2 FQNEAQ. The CDR3 is 14 amino acids. The J segment lost 6 bases and the V segment lost 2 bases, leaving 7 bases of the junction unmatched. CDR3 coding DNA: TGTGCCAGCAGCTTAAGACAGGGTATTCGCGAGCAGTACTTC. It encodes CASSLRQGIREQYF.

The chain joins TRBV28 to TRBJ2-1; TRBD1 or TRBD2 may be the D gene (5 bases each). CDR1 and CDR2 (germline): MDHEN, SYDVKM. Deletions cut 6 bases from V and 3 bases from J, with 15 bases between. CDR3 length: 15 residues. This CDR3 reads CASSPTMGDYNEQFF. The DNA for the CDR3 is TGTGCCAGCAGCCCCACGATGGGGGACTACAATGAGCAGTTCTTC.

The J gene is TRBJ1-4, the V gene TRBV12-3 or TRBV12-4; D unresolved. This CDR3 is built from 17 residues. Trimming took 6 bases from V and 7 from J, leaving 24 bases between them. The CDR3 coding sequence is TGTGCCAGCAGACCGCCGGCAGTAGGTTATGGTTTTGAAAAACTGTTTTTT. Amino acid sequence: CASRPPAVGYGFEKLFF.

The rearrangement joins TRBV6-5 to TRBJ2-1, with 7 bases that match TRBD1. V was pared by 0 bases and J by 4 bases, with 6 bases of the junction left unmatched. Germline V lookup: CDR1 MNHEY, CDR2 SVGAGI. CDR3 length: 16 amino acids. CDR3 in DNA: TGTGCCAGCAGTTACTCTCCGGGACAGAGTTACAATGAGCAGTTCTTC. Its translation: CASSYSPGQSYNEQFF.

This chain joins TRBV27 and TRBJ2-4; 8 positions agree with TRBD2. Gene TRBJ2-7 matches the end of the DNA better, so the J call may be wrong. This CDR3 is built from 14 residues. Germline values: CDR1 MNHEY, CDR2 SMNVEV (reference sequence). This chain's CDR3 is CASSFTSGPYEQYF. DNA for the CDR3: TGTGCCAGCAGTTTTACTAGCGGACCCTACGAGCAGTACTTC.

A remark on this clonotype: This may stem from a read error, because a much larger clone lies one nucleotide away. V and J are TRBV29-1 and TRBJ2-4; 8 bases fit TRBD1. The better agreement between TRBJ2-7 and the DNA end casts doubt on the J call. The CDR3 is 12 amino acids. Germline values: CDR1 SQVTM, CDR2 ANQGSEA. Written as DNA, the CDR3 is TGCAACGTCGACAGGGGTGGATACGAGCAGTACTTC. Its translation is CNVDRGGYEQYF.

The table lists this clonotype with a count of one. V is TRBV11-2 and J is TRBJ1-2; the D gene is possibly TRBD1 (6 bases). Germline CDR1 and CDR2: SGHAT and FQNNGV. V lost 5 bases and J lost 4, with 14 bases in between. The CDR3 consists of 14 residues. CDR3 sequence (DNA): TGTGCCAGCAGCACCCACAGGGACTCCTATGGCTACACCTTC. This gives the protein CASSTHRDSYGYTF. Combining the CDR3 with reference TRBV11-2 and TRBJ1-2 gives the whole variable domain EAGVAQSPRYKIIEKRQSVAFWCNPISGHATLYWYQQILGQGPKLLIQFQNNGVVDDSQLPKDRFSAERLKGVDSTLKIQPAKLEDSAVYLCASSTHRDSYGYTFGSGTRLTVV.

This clonotype is a singleton in its sample. The rearrangement joins TRBV7-9 to TRBJ2-7; D tentatively reads TRBD1 or TRBD2 (5 bases each). The V end lost 5 bases, the J end lost 5 bases, and 25 bases lay between the germline ends. From germline, CDR1 is SEHNR and CDR2 FQNEAQ (reference sequence). The length of the CDR3 is 17 residues. CDR3 coding DNA: TGTGCCAGCAGCCCGATCCCTCGACGGGGCCGTGGGAACGAGCAGTACTTC. Translating it yields CASSPIPRRGRGNEQYF.

The chain recombines TRBV10-3 with TRBJ2-3, with D possibly TRBD2 on 5 matching bases. The CDR3 totals 13 residues. V was cut by 10 bases and J by 2 bases, with 13 bases left in between. Per the germline V gene, CDR1 is ENHRY and CDR2 is SYGVKD. The CDR3 bases are TGTGCCACCGAGGGCGCGGCCACAGATACGCAGTATTTT. It yields the protein CATEGAATDTQYF.